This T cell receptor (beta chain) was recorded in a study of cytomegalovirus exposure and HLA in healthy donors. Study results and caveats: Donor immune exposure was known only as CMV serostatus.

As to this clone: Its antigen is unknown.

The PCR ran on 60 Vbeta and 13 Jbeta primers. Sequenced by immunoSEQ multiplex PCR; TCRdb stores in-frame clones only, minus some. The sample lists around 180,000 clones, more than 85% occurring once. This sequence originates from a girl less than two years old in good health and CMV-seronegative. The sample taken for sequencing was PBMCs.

CDR3: CASSQDPTLDRGWGFF. In DNA, the CDR3 is TGTGCCAGCAGCCAAGACCCGACACTAGACCGAGGTTGGGGGTTCTTC. V and J are TRBV14 and TRBJ2-1, with D possibly matching TRBD2 (5 bases). Germline V lookup: CDR1 SGHDN, CDR2 FVKESK. CDR3 length: 16 residues. The germline V and J ends were trimmed by 0 bases and 15 bases, with 24 bases remaining between them.